The clone carrying this TCR beta chain was counted at least ten times. This specimen comes from a study of low-dose radiotherapy and immunotherapy resistance in tumors. First-strand cDNA relied on TRAV- and TRBV-specific primers spanning alpha and beta chains. TCRs were put through 20 to 25 PCR cycles of amplification with Phusion. A constant-region primer and the V-primer adapter served as the primer pair. TCRdb reprocessed the reads with MiXCR, giving one entry per CDR3 protein. This sample has approximately 89,000 distinct CDR3 sequences; approximately 17% occur once, and the top ten carry less than 6%. Germline loops: CDR1 ENHRY, CDR2 SYGVKD. The CDR3 has 17 amino acids. The junction had 18 bases not matched to a gene; V was cut back by 6 bases and J by 8 bases. The sample's time point: before trial treatment.

This sequence joins TRBV10-3 and TRBJ2-7; 11 positions match TRBD1. The clonotype originates from a male donor with prostate cancer. The material was PBMCs, obtained before treatment. The DNA for the CDR3 is TGTGCCATCAGGGGACAGGGGGGTCAATCATTGGGAGGACAGCAGTACTTC. Translation: CAIRGQGGQSLGGQQYF.